This paragraph covers one TCR beta chain sequence. Its antigen remains unidentified. The data are from a study of CD8+ T cells in alopecia areata. At the level of the study: Treated patients were dosed with oral tofacitinib, taking 5 to 10 mg twice daily.

The germline V gene encodes CDR1 SGHRS and CDR2 YFSETQ. J lost 2 bases, V lost 4 bases, and 8 bases had no gene match. The CDR3 extends over 15 amino acids. Treatment given: oral pan-JAK inhibitor, 5-10 mg twice daily. Study outcomes and limitations: Scalp clonality, together with expanded CD8+ clones among the top 100, fell significantly with tofacitinib. One nonresponder leaves baseline CD8+ expansion's link to response uncertain.

The authors extracted RNA and reverse transcribed it into cDNA as the sequencing template. Libraries were prepared by immunoSEQ multiplex PCR; TCRdb keeps only in-frame clonotypes and omits some of them. The sample shows about 210,000 clones, about 40% of them seen only once. The chain joins TRBV5-1 to TRBJ1-2; 7 bases are a match to TRBD1. The sequenced sample was CD4+ T cells sorted from blood, obtained around week 37, from a patient treated with tofacitinib. The sequence was collected from a human donor with alopecia areata. Written as DNA, the CDR3 is TGCGCCAGCAGCATCAGCGGACAGGCGAACTATGGCTACACCTTC. Encoded protein: CASSISGQANYGYTF.